This T cell receptor beta chain was retrieved from a study of T-cell memory formation after mild COVID-19. About the study: Largely, TCR clusters stayed within a single donor.

TCRdb analysed the 5' RACE reads with MiXCR anew, one entry per CDR3 protein. The table includes hundreds of thousands of distinct CDR3 sequences, around 20% detected once. The germline V gene has CDR1 SGHKS and CDR2 YYEKEE (reference sequence). The ends were cut back, 2 bases at V and 3 bases at J, with 8 bases in the middle. The CDR3 sequence is 13 residues long. This clonotype was counted only a few times. The material sequenced was PBMCs or a T cell subset sorted from them (not recorded which). The sequence was obtained from an adult woman who had mild COVID-19 (a few samples of this study predate the infection). Cell type and time point are not known. The genes are TRBV5-5 and TRBJ1-2, with D unresolved. In DNA form, the CDR3 reads TGTGCCAGCAGCTTTGAGGGTGACTATGGCTACACCTTC. Encoded protein: CASSFEGDYGYTF.